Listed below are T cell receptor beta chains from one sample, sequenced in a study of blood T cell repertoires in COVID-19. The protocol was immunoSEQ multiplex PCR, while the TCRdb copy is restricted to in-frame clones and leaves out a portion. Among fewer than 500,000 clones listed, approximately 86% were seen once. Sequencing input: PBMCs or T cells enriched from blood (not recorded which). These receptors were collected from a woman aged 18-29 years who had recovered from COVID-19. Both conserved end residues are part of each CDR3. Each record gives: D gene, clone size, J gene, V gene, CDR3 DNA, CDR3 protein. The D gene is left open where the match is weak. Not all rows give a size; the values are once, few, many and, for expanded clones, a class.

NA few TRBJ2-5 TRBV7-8 TGTGCCAGCAGCCCTAGCGTTTTCCAAGAGACCCAGTACTTC CASSPSVFQETQYF
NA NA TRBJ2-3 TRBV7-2 TGTGCCAGCAGCTTAAGGGAGCGGACGGATACGCAGTATTTT CASSLRERTDTQYF
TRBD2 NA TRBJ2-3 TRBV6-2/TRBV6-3 TGTGCCAGCAGTTACGCCCCTGGCGGCGGGGGGCCGGGAACAGATACGCAGTATTTT CASSYAPGGGGPGTDTQYF
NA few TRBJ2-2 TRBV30 TGTGCCTGGAGTGGAGTGAACACCGGGGAGCTGTTTTTT CAWSGVNTGELFF
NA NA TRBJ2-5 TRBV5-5 TGTGCCAGCAGCCGGGAGCAGAACCAAGAGACCCAGTACTTC CASSREQNQETQYF
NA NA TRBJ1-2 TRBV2 TGTGCCAGCAGTGAATACGGGTACGGCTACACCTTC CASSEYGYGYTF
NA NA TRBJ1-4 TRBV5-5 TGTGCCAGCAGCCGTATGACAGGAGAACTTTTAGAAAAACTGTTTTTT CASSRMTGELLEKLFF
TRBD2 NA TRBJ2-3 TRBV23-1 TGCGCCAGCAGTCAATTTGGGGGGGGTAGCACAGATACGCAGTATTTT CASSQFGGGSTDTQYF
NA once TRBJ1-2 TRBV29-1 TGCAGCGTTGAAGATCTTGGTCAGGGAAACTATGGCTACACCTTC CSVEDLGQGNYGYTF
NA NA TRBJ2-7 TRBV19 TGTGCCAGTAGTGTGACCAGGGAAGACGGATACGAGCAGTACTTC CASSVTREDGYEQYF
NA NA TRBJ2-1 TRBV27 TGTGCCAGCAGTACTGGGACTTCGTACAATGAGCAGTTCTTC CASSTGTSYNEQFF
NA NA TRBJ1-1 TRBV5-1 TGCGCCAGCAGCTTGGGTCCCGGGACACCCAACACTGAAGCTTTCTTT CASSLGPGTPNTEAFF
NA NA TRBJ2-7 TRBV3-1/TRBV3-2 TGTGCCAGCAGCCAAGAACCCAGCTCCTACGAGCAGTACTTC CASSQEPSSYEQYF
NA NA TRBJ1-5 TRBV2 TGTGCCAGCACAGGGGTTTGGAGCAATCAGCCCCAGCATTTT CASTGVWSNQPQHF
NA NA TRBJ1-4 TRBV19 TGTGCCAGTAGGCAAGAGTGGGGGGATGAAAAACTGTTTTTT CASRQEWGDEKLFF
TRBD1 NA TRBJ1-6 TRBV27 TGTGCCAGCAGTTACAGGGGGAGTAATTCACCCCTCCACTTT CASSYRGSNSPLHF
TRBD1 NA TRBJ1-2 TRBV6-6 TGTGCCAGCAATACCCAGGGGGGCTATGGCTACACCTTC CASNTQGGYGYTF
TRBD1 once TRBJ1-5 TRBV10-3 TGTGCCATCAGTGAGACAGGGGGAGGTGGGCCCCAGCATTTT CAISETGGGGPQHF
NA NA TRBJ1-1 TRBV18 TGTGCCAGCTACGAAGAACAGGGTTGGGAACGAAACACTGAAGCTTTCTTT CASYEEQGWERNTEAFF
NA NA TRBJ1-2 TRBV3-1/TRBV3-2 TGTGCCAGCAGCCAAGCGATAGGGGCGGCCGTCTATGGCTACACCTTC CASSQAIGAAVYGYTF